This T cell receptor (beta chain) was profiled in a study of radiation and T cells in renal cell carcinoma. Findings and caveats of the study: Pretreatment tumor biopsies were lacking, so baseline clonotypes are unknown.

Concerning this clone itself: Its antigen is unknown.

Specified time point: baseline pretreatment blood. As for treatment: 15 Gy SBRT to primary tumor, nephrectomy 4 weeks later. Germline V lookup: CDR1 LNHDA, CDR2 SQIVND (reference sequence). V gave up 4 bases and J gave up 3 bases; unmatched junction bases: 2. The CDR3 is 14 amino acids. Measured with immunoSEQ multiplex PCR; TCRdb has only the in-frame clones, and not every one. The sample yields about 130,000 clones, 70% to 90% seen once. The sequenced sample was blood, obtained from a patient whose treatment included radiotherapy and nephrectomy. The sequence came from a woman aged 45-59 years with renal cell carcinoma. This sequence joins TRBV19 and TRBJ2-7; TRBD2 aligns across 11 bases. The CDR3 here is CASSKTSGVYEQYF. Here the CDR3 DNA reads TGTGCCAGTAGTAAGACTAGCGGGGTCTACGAGCAGTACTTC.